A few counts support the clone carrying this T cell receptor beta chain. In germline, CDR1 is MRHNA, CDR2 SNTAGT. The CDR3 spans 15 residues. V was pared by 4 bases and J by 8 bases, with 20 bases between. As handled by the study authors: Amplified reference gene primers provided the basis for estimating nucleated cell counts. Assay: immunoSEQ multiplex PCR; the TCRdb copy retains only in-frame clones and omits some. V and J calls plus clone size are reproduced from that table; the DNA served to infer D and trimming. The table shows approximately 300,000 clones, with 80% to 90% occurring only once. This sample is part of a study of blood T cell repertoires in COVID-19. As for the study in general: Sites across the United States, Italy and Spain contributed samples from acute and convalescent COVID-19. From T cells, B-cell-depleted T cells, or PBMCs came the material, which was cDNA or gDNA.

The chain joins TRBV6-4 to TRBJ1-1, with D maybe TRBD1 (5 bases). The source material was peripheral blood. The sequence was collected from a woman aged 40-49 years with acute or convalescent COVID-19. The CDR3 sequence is CASSVNKGAREEAFF. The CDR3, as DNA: TGTGCCAGCAGTGTGAATAAAGGGGCGCGGGAGGAAGCTTTCTTT.